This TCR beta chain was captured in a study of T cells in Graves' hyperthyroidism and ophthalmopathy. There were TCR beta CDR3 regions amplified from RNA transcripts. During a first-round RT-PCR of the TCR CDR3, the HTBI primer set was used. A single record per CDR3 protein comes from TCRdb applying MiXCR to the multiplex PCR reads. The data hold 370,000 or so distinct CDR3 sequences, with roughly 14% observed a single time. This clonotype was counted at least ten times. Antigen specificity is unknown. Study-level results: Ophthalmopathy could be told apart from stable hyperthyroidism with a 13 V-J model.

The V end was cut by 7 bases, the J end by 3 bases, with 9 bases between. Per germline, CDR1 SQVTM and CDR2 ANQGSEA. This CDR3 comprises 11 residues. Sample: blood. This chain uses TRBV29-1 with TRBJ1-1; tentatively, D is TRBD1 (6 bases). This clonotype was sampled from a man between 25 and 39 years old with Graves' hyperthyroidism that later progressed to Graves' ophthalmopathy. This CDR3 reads CSGDTDTEAFF. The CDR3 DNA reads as TGCAGCGGGGACACTGACACTGAAGCTTTCTTT.